These 20 T cell receptor beta chains were all obtained from the same sample, sequenced in a study of early T cells in non-severe SARS-CoV-2 infection. TCRdb independently ran MiXCR on the 5' RACE reads; one entry per CDR3 protein. In the table there are approximately 77,000 distinct CDR3 sequences, about 5% of which are singletons. The source material was whole blood, sampled at baseline. The receptors were sampled from an adult who was a healthcare worker with PCR-confirmed SARS-CoV-2 infection or an uninfected control (not recorded which).

This clonotype came up many times. The J gene is TRBJ1-1, the V gene TRBV29-1; 7 bases fit TRBD1. Losses at the gene ends were 6 bases for V and 5 bases for J; bases not matched to a gene: 12. The CDR3 spans 14 residues. The germline V gene has CDR1 SQVTM and CDR2 ANQGSEA. The CDR3 nucleotides read TGCAGCGTGCCCTTAGGTAGGGGGCGAACTGAAGCTTTCTTT. It is translated as CSVPLGRGRTEAFF.

This clonotype was counted many times. This rearrangement joins TRBV7-8 to TRBJ2-1, with D unclear. The CDR3 consists of 16 residues. V was pared by 1 base and J by 1 base, with 11 bases between. The V gene's germline CDR1 is SGHVS and CDR2 FQNEAQ. The CDR3 DNA is TGTGCCAGCAGCTTAGACGAGGCTCTTTCCTACAATGAGCAGTTCTTC. Residues: CASSLDEALSYNEQFF.

This clonotype was observed many times. The chain has TRBV11-2 and TRBJ2-3, with 7 bases aligning to TRBD1. This CDR3 is 15 amino acids long. The ends lost 1 base at V and 6 bases at J; junction bases unmatched: 7. From germline, CDR1 is SGHAT and CDR2 FQNNGV. CDR3 bases: TGTGCCAGCAGCTTAGCCGCTACAGGGGCCGATACGCAGTATTTT. This translates into CASSLAATGADTQYF. The entire variable domain, with the rest obtained from reference TRBV11-2 and TRBJ2-3, is as follows: EAGVAQSPRYKIIEKRQSVAFWCNPISGHATLYWYQQILGQGPKLLIQFQNNGVVDDSQLPKDRFSAERLKGVDSTLKIQPAKLEDSAVYLCASSLAATGADTQYFGPGTRLTVL.

CDR3 sequence: CASSPGPDNSPLHF. The CDR3 DNA follows: TGTGCCAGCAGCCCGGGACCTGATAATTCACCCCTCCACTTT. The rearrangement uses TRBV7-9 and TRBJ1-6; a weak D match, TRBD1 (5 bases). Germline CDR1 and CDR2: SEHNR and FQNEAQ (reference sequence). The CDR3 runs to 14 residues. V gave up 5 bases and J gave up 5 bases, with 10 bases separating them.

The chain carries TRBV25-1 and TRBJ2-5; unclear D gene. Germline V gives CDR1 MGHDK, CDR2 SYGVNS. The V end lost 3 bases, the J end lost 2 bases, and 10 bases lay between the germline ends. CDR3 length: 14 residues. CDR3 protein: CASSDLYRQETQYF. DNA for the CDR3: TGTGCCAGCAGTGATCTCTATCGACAAGAGACCCAGTACTTC.

This clonotype was recorded many times. This sequence joins TRBV20-1 and TRBJ2-1; D call uncertain. Germline-derived CDR1 and CDR2 are DFQATT and SNEGSKA (reference sequence). V gave up 6 bases and J gave up 8 bases, with 11 bases separating them. The CDR3 has 11 residues. CDR3 protein: CSAFRAHEQFF. In nucleotides, the CDR3 is TGCAGTGCCTTTAGGGCCCATGAGCAGTTCTTC.

The chain carries TRBV30 and TRBJ2-1, with 11 bases identical to TRBD2. The germline V gene encodes CDR1 GTSNPN and CDR2 SVGIG (reference sequence). CDR3 size: 18 residues. Germline trimming cut 5 bases from V and 0 bases from J; bases unmatched to any gene: 12. CDR3 sequence reads: CAWVAGGPYASSYNEQFF. CDR3 bases: TGTGCCTGGGTAGCGGGAGGGCCTTATGCCAGCTCCTACAATGAGCAGTTCTTC.

This clonotype was seen at least ten times. The V and J genes are TRBV29-1 and TRBJ1-1, with 7 bases fitting TRBD1. V gave up 6 bases and J gave up 0 bases; unmatched junction bases: 7. The germline V gene has CDR1 SQVTM and CDR2 ANQGSEA. This CDR3 spans 14 amino acids. Here the CDR3 DNA reads TGCAGCGTAGACCGACAGGGTGTGAACACTGAAGCTTTCTTT. Translation gives CSVDRQGVNTEAFF.

This clonotype turned up a few times. CDR3 in DNA: TGTGCCAGCAGCTCCAACACAGATACGCAGTATTTT. Its translation is CASSSNTDTQYF. This rearrangement joins TRBV5-4 to TRBJ2-3; no reliable D call. Germline assignment: CDR1 SGHNT and CDR2 YYREEE (reference sequence). The CDR3 consists of 12 residues. V gave up 3 bases and J gave up 2 bases, with 4 bases separating them.

This clonotype was seen a few times. The chain is built from TRBV5-1 and TRBJ2-1, with 7 bases identical to TRBD2. The V segment lost 0 bases and the J segment 7 bases; nucleotides outside the gene matches: 10. The CDR3 has 16 amino acids. Germline V gene sequence: CDR1 SGHRS, CDR2 YFSETQ. CDR3 residues: CASSLAGLPTRNEQFF. The CDR3 nucleotides are TGCGCCAGCAGCTTGGCGGGACTACCTACTAGGAATGAGCAGTTCTTC.

The J gene is TRBJ2-1, the V gene TRBV2; 13 bases map to TRBD2. J gave up 7 bases and V 7 bases, and 13 bases lay outside the gene matches. The CDR3 is made up of 17 amino acids. Looked up from germline, CDR1 is SNHLY and CDR2 is FYNNEI. The DNA of the CDR3 is TGTGCCAGCACCGAGGGACTAGCGGGACCTAGTGGGAATGAGCAGTTCTTC. This encodes CASTEGLAGPSGNEQFF.

This clonotype was counted at least ten times. The rearrangement links TRBV20-1 to TRBJ2-7; 11 nucleotides align to TRBD2. Trimming cost V 5 bases and J 2 bases; bases outside gene matches: 20. This CDR3 contains 19 residues. Germline V gene data show CDR1 as DFQATT and CDR2 as SNEGSKA (reference sequence). In DNA, the CDR3 is TGCAGTGCTCGGGGGTCCGGGACAGGGCTAGCGGGAGGCCCCTACGAGCAGTACTTC. Translation gives CSARGSGTGLAGGPYEQYF.

For this clonotype: A read error may account for a junction end that differs from germline. The chain employs TRBV10-3 and TRBJ1-5; no firm D call. The CDR3 totals 15 residues. Germline CDR1 reads ENHRY; CDR2 reads SYGVKD. The CDR3 bases are TGCGCCATCAGTGATCGTGGGCGATTCAATCAGCCCCAGCATTTT. As protein: CAISDRGRFNQPQHF.

The V call is TRBV27, the J call TRBJ2-1; 11 bases are a match to TRBD2. V shed 2 bases, J shed 15 bases, and the junction held 12 bases outside the gene matches. Germline V gene lookup returns CDR1 MNHEY and CDR2 SMNVEV (reference sequence). The CDR3 length is 15 residues. The CDR3 reads CASSLTLAGGSGSFF. The CDR3 region has the DNA TGTGCCAGCAGTTTAACCCTAGCGGGAGGCTCAGGTTCGTTCTTC.

The J gene is TRBJ1-3, the V gene TRBV11-2, with D hard to call. The germline V and J ends were trimmed by 5 bases and 0 bases, with 14 bases remaining between them. The CDR3 sequence is 16 residues long. Germline CDR1 is SGHAT and CDR2 is FQNNGV. In DNA form, the CDR3 reads TGTGCCAGCAGCCCAATAAGTGGGCACTCTGGAAACACCATATATTTT. The encoded protein is CASSPISGHSGNTIYF.

This clonotype has a count of ten or more. The V call is TRBV28, the J call TRBJ1-2; D not resolved. Germline V gene sequence: CDR1 MDHEN, CDR2 SYDVKM. V lost 3 bases and J lost 4, with 12 bases in between. The CDR3 contains 14 residues. The CDR3 DNA reads TGTGCCAGCAGTTTCCCAAGCTGGCCCTATGGCTACACCTTC. This gives the protein CASSFPSWPYGYTF.

This clonotype was picked up many times. V gene TRBV27 combines with J gene TRBJ1-6, with D unresolved. The CDR3 extends over 13 amino acids. The V end lost 5 bases, the J end lost 8 bases, and 10 bases lay between the germline ends. Germline CDR1 and CDR2: MNHEY and SMNVEV (reference sequence). CDR3: CASSARGYSPLHF. The CDR3 DNA reads as TGTGCCAGCAGTGCCCGGGGTTATTCACCCCTCCACTTT.

This clonotype was observed at least ten times. The chain uses TRBV7-9 and TRBJ1-5; D gene uncertain. Germline loops: CDR1 SEHNR, CDR2 FQNEAQ (reference sequence). V shed 4 bases and J shed 3 bases, with 4 bases lying between them. The CDR3 covers 12 residues. The chain's CDR3 is CASSSLNQPQHF. As DNA, the CDR3 is TGTGCCAGCAGCTCCCTCAATCAGCCCCAGCATTTT.

The table lists this clonotype with many counts. The chain has TRBV4-2 and TRBJ2-7; a possible D gene is TRBD2 (6 bases). Trimming took 1 base from V and 5 from J, leaving 12 bases between them. The CDR3 covers 14 residues. Germline CDR1 and CDR2: LGHNA and YNFKEQ. CDR3 in DNA: TGTGCCAGCAGCCAAGCCGGGGGTGATAACGAGCAGTACTTC. This encodes CASSQAGGDNEQYF.

This clonotype has only a few counts. V and J are TRBV2 and TRBJ2-7; D may correspond to TRBD1 or TRBD2 (5 bases each). CDR3 size: 14 residues. Deletions cut 2 bases from V and 3 bases from J, with 11 bases between. The germline V gene has CDR1 SNHLY and CDR2 FYNNEI. CDR3 sequence reads: CASSEYGTYYEQYF. In DNA, the CDR3 is TGTGCCAGCAGTGAATACGGGACCTACTACGAGCAGTACTTC.